Following are 9 T cell receptor beta chains from one sample sequenced in a study of technical replicates of blood from a handful of donors. Profiling relied on immunoSEQ multiplex PCR, and the TCRdb table lists in-frame clones only, not all of them. The sample lists approximately 70,000 clones, under 98% occurring once. Material: T cells isolated from PBMCs. Receptors were obtained from a human donor in good health.

The chain uses TRBV7-9 and TRBJ2-7, with 8 positions matching TRBD2. Germline V gene lookup returns CDR1 SEHNR and CDR2 FQNEAQ (reference sequence). The junction had 9 bases not matched to a gene; V was cut back by 5 bases and J by 3 bases. The CDR3 is 15 residues long. CDR3 in amino acids: CASSPPGLGNYEQYF. The CDR3 DNA is TGTGCCAGCAGCCCGCCGGGACTAGGTAACTACGAGCAGTACTTC.

The V gene is TRBV5-6, the J gene TRBJ2-5, with 10 bases matching TRBD1. CDR3 size: 16 residues. V gave up 1 base and J gave up 5 bases; unmatched junction bases: 8. Germline V CDR1 and CDR2: SGHDT, YYEEEE. Written as DNA, the CDR3 is TGTGCCAGCAGCTTGTATATTCTGGGACAGGGGGAGACCCAGTACTTC. This sequence encodes CASSLYILGQGETQYF.

This rearrangement joins TRBV7-2 to TRBJ2-3; D unclear. This CDR3 region has 15 residues. Germline V gene sequence: CDR1 SGHTA, CDR2 FQGNSA. V was shortened by 1 base and J by 2 bases, with 10 bases between the two germline ends. In DNA, the CDR3 is TGTGCCAGCAGCTTAGAACGGGTAGACACAGATACGCAGTATTTT. Protein sequence: CASSLERVDTDTQYF.

This clone has a single count. V gene TRBV2 combines with J gene TRBJ2-7; D is unresolved. The CDR3 contains 12 residues. CDR1 and CDR2 from the germline V gene are SNHLY and FYNNEI. Deletions cut 8 bases from V and 5 bases from J, with 13 bases between. The CDR3 nucleotides read TGTGCCAGCCTTGAGGCGTTCGACGAGCAGTACTTC. Protein: CASLEAFDEQYF.

The chain has TRBV13 and TRBJ2-7, with D possibly matching TRBD1 (5 bases). The germline V and J ends were trimmed by 4 bases and 1 base, with 11 bases remaining between them. The CDR3 is 14 amino acids. Germline assignment: CDR1 PRHDT and CDR2 FYEKMQ (reference sequence). Here the CDR3 DNA reads TGTGCCAGCAGCTCGAACAGGATTTCCTACGAGCAGTACTTC. Protein: CASSSNRISYEQYF.

This clone showed up just once. The V gene is TRBV5-4, the J gene TRBJ1-1; possibly TRBD1 for D (5 bases). This CDR3 is built from 14 residues. Germline V gene lookup returns CDR1 SGHNT and CDR2 YYREEE (reference sequence). V was pared by 3 bases and J by 0 bases, with 9 bases between. For the CDR3, the DNA is TGTGCCAGCAGCTGGACATCCATGAACACTGAAGCTTTCTTT. Amino acid sequence: CASSWTSMNTEAFF. Variable domain in full (rest from reference TRBV5-4 and TRBJ1-1): ETGVTQSPTHLIKTRGQQVTLRCSSQSGHNTVSWYQQALGQGPQFIFQYYREEENGRGNFPPRFSGLQFPNYSSELNVNALELDDSALYLCASSWTSMNTEAFFGQGTRLTVV.

The chain joins TRBV5-1 to TRBJ2-7; D gene unclear. The germline V gene has CDR1 SGHRS and CDR2 YFSETQ. Trimming cost V 0 bases and J 7 bases, with 14 bases left between them. This CDR3 is built from 14 residues. Here the CDR3 DNA reads TGCGCCAGCAGCTTGGAGGCGGCGGCTTGGGAGCAGTACTTC. This codes for CASSLEAAAWEQYF. The entire variable domain, with the rest obtained from reference TRBV5-1 and TRBJ2-7, is as follows: KAGVTQTPRYLIKTRGQQVTLSCSPISGHRSVSWYQQTPGQGLQFLFEYFSETQRNKGNFPGRFSGRQFSNSRSEMNVSTLELGDSALYLCASSLEAAAWEQYFGPGTRLTVT.

This clone was seen once. J is TRBJ2-2 and V is TRBV19; weak D call: TRBD2 (5 bases). The CDR3 is made up of 14 amino acids. Trimming left V 4 bases short and J 1 base short, with 7 bases between. Germline CDR1 and CDR2: LNHDA and SQIVND (reference sequence). CDR3 sequence (DNA): TGTGCCAGTAGTAAAGCGGTGAACACCGGGGAGCTGTTTTTT. Residues: CASSKAVNTGELFF.

The chain combines TRBV18 with TRBJ1-1, with 10 bases aligning to TRBD1. CDR3 length: 15 amino acids. V lost 5 bases to trimming and J lost 2 bases; unmatched junction nucleotides: 5. Germline assignment: CDR1 KGHSH and CDR2 LQKENI. The CDR3 spells CASSERQGANTEAFF. In nucleotides, the CDR3 is TGTGCCAGCTCAGAGAGACAGGGGGCTAACACTGAAGCTTTCTTT.